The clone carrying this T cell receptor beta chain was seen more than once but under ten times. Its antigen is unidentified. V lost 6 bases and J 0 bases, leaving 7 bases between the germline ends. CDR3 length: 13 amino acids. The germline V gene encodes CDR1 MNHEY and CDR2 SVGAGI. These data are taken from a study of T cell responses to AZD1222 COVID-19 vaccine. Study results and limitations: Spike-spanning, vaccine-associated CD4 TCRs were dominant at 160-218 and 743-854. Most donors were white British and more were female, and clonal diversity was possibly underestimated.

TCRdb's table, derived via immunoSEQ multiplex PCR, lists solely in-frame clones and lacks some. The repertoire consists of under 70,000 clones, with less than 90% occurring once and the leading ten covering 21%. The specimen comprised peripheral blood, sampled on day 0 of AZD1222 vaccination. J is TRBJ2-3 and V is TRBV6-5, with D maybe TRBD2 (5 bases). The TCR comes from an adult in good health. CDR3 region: CASSRGSTDTQYF. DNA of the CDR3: TGTGCCAGCAGCCGCGGGAGCACAGATACGCAGTATTTT.